This T cell receptor (beta chain) is from a study of PD-L1 blockade in urothelial cancer. Study summary: Males with bladder-origin urothelial cancer constituted about nine tenths of the roughly 29 patients.

Data came from immunoSEQ multiplex PCR; TCRdb stores just in-frame clones and leaves some out. This sample yields approximately 34,000 clones, of which roughly 82% are seen a single time; less than 40% belongs to the top ten. This CDR3 has 15 amino acids. The V gene's germline CDR1 is SGHNT and CDR2 YYREEE (reference sequence). Trimming at V came to 6 bases and at J to 0 bases, leaving 7 bases not matched to a gene. The sequencing here drew on PBMCs, taken around atezolizumab (anti-PD-L1) treatment. The clonotype comes from a man in his 60s with urothelial cancer. The chain employs TRBV5-4 and TRBJ2-3; 7 nucleotides match TRBD2. CDR3 DNA sequence: TGTGCCAGCACCCCTAGCGGAACTAGCACAGATACGCAGTATTTT. This sequence encodes CASTPSGTSTDTQYF. Looking up the rest from reference TRBV5-4 and TRBJ2-3 gives the full variable domain: ETGVTQSPTHLIKTRGQQVTLRCSSQSGHNTVSWYQQALGQGPQFIFQYYREEENGRGNFPPRFSGLQFPNYSSELNVNALELDDSALYLCASTPSGTSTDTQYFGPGTRLTVL.